The 28 T cell receptor beta chains reported below all come from one sample, sequenced in a study of control samples from healthy donors and cancer patients. Sequenced by immunoSEQ multiplex PCR; TCRdb stores in-frame clones only, minus some. The sample comprises approximately 97,000 clones, roughly 92% of which are singletons, and less than 3.5% rests with the top ten. Sequenced material: blood. The receptors here all came from a human donor in good health. The donor label of this sample is uncertain.

This rearrangement joins TRBV3-1 (or the pseudogene TRBV3-2) to TRBJ1-2; D possibly corresponds to TRBD1 (6 bases). V lost 4 bases, J lost 8 bases, and 14 bases lay in between. This CDR3 is 13 amino acids long. The germline CDR1 and CDR2 sequences are LGHDT and YNNKEL (reference sequence). CDR3 amino acids: CASSRDRTSGYTF. DNA of the CDR3: TGTGCCAGCAGCCGAGACAGGACCTCAGGCTACACCTTC.

The V call is TRBV6-1, the J call TRBJ2-7; 9 bases map to TRBD1. CDR3 length equals 15 residues. V shed 1 base and J 6 bases; nucleotides not matched to a gene: 7. Looked up from germline, CDR1 is MNHNS and CDR2 is SASEGT. In DNA, the CDR3 is TGTGCCAGCAGTGAAGGACAGGGGGGTCCGGGCGAGCAGTACGTC. As protein: CASSEGQGGPGEQYV.

The rearrangement links TRBV6-5 to TRBJ1-5; TRBD1 matches at 10 bases. CDR3 length: 15 residues. Germline trimming cut 5 bases from V and 4 bases from J; bases unmatched to any gene: 5. Germline values: CDR1 MNHEY, CDR2 SVGAGI. The DNA for the CDR3 is TGTGCCAGCAGTCAACCGGGACAGGGGAATCAGCCCCAGCATTTT. It is translated as CASSQPGQGNQPQHF.

V is TRBV19 and J is TRBJ2-5; 15 bases agree with TRBD2. Germline V gives CDR1 LNHDA, CDR2 SQIVND (reference sequence). J lost 1 base, V lost 3 bases, and 6 bases had no gene match. This CDR3 is built from 18 residues. CDR3 loop: CASSMKGLAGGLQETQYF. CDR3 bases: TGTGCCAGTAGTATGAAGGGACTAGCGGGGGGACTCCAAGAGACCCAGTACTTC. Full variable domain (missing parts from reference TRBV19 and TRBJ2-5): DGGITQSPKYLFRKEGQNVTLSCEQNLNHDAMYWYRQDPGQGLRLIYYSQIVNDFQKGDIAEGYSVSREKKESFPLTVTSAQKNPTAFYLCASSMKGLAGGLQETQYFGPGTRLLVL.

A single count supports this clone. The chain joins TRBV28 to TRBJ1-4, with D maybe TRBD1 (5 bases). Germline CDR1 MDHEN, CDR2 SYDVKM. Between the trimmed V and J ends, which lost 3 bases and 8 bases, there was a span of 16 bases. This CDR3 comprises 15 residues. In nucleotides, the CDR3 is TGTGCCAGCAGTTTCAGGCAGGGAGGTGTGGAAAAACTGTTTTTT. Translating gives CASSFRQGGVEKLFF. Combining the CDR3 with reference TRBV28 and TRBJ1-4 gives the whole variable domain DVKVTQSSRYLVKRTGEKVFLECVQDMDHENMFWYRQDPGLGLRLIYFSYDVKMKEKGDIPEGYSVSREKKERFSLILESASTNQTSMYLCASSFRQGGVEKLFFGSGTQLSVL.

The chain has TRBV6-6 and TRBJ2-3; the match to TRBD2 covers 10 bases. The CDR3 has 15 residues. Germline V gives CDR1 MNHNY, CDR2 SVGAGI (reference sequence). V lost 6 bases and J lost 4; bases outside the gene matches: 7. CDR3 bases: TGTGCCAGCAGCAAAAGCGGGGGGGCCTCAGATACGCAGTATTTT. It is translated as CASSKSGGASDTQYF.

J is TRBJ2-5 and V is TRBV9; unclear D gene. Germline values: CDR1 SGDLS, CDR2 YYNGEE. The CDR3 sequence is 13 residues long. V was cut by 2 bases and J by 7 bases, with 12 bases left in between. CDR3 coding DNA: TGTGCCAGCAGCGTGACTTACCTCGGGACCCAGTACTTC. This gives the protein CASSVTYLGTQYF.

The chain has TRBV6-5 and TRBJ2-3, with a tentative D call TRBD2 (5 bases). Trimming left V 8 bases short and J 0 bases short, with 12 bases between. This CDR3 has 14 residues. Germline V gene data show CDR1 as MNHEY and CDR2 as SVGAGI. The DNA for the CDR3 is TGTGCCAGCCACCTGGACTGGAGCACAGATACGCAGTATTTT. Residues: CASHLDWSTDTQYF.

The chain recombines TRBV12-5 with TRBJ2-5; D is possibly TRBD2 (7 bases). Germline V lookup: CDR1 LGHNT, CDR2 FRNRAP. Deletions cut 4 bases from V and 5 bases from J, with 11 bases between. The CDR3 contains 13 residues. For the CDR3, the DNA is TGTGCTAGTGGTTGGGGGGGCGGGGAGACCCAGTACTTC. This gives the protein CASGWGGGETQYF.

The rearrangement joins TRBV6-5 to TRBJ1-1; perhaps TRBD1 as D (5 bases). Trimming pared 0 bases from V and 0 bases from J, leaving 8 bases between. This CDR3 region has 15 residues. The V gene's germline CDR1 is MNHEY and CDR2 SVGAGI. The CDR3 DNA reads TGTGCCAGCAGTTACTCTCCAGGGCTGAACACTGAAGCTTTCTTT. This translates into CASSYSPGLNTEAFF.

V gene TRBV24-1 combines with J gene TRBJ1-6; no reliable D call. The CDR3 contains 12 residues. Looked up from germline, CDR1 is KGHDR and CDR2 is SFDVKD. V was cut by 2 bases and J by 12 bases, with 7 bases left in between. This CDR3 reads CATSDYGGPLHF. CDR3 sequence (DNA): TGTGCCACCAGTGATTACGGTGGACCCCTCCACTTT.

The V call is TRBV3-1 (or the pseudogene TRBV3-2), the J call TRBJ2-5, with a weak D call TRBD2 (5 bases). V was trimmed by 3 bases and J by 3 bases, leaving 5 bases between them. CDR1 and CDR2 (germline): LGHDT, YNNKEL (reference sequence). CDR3 length: 12 amino acids. DNA of the CDR3: TGTGCCAGCAGCCAGCGGGAAGAGACCCAGTACTTC. It yields the protein CASSQREETQYF.

This clone turned up a few times. The chain recombines TRBV19 with TRBJ2-1; D possibly corresponds to TRBD2 (5 bases). The CDR3 is 15 amino acids. Trimming took 1 base from V and 8 from J, leaving 15 bases between them. The germline gives CDR1 LNHDA, CDR2 SQIVND (reference sequence). The CDR3 loop reads CASSIVGGGFDEQFF. Written as DNA, the CDR3 is TGTGCCAGTAGTATAGTAGGAGGCGGGTTCGATGAGCAGTTCTTC.

This chain joins TRBV27 and TRBJ2-1, with D hard to call. The germline V and J ends were trimmed by 2 bases and 1 base, with 6 bases remaining between them. Germline assignment: CDR1 MNHEY and CDR2 SMNVEV (reference sequence). CDR3 length: 14 residues. The CDR3, as DNA: TGTGCCAGCAGTTTAGTAGGTTCCTACAATGAGCAGTTCTTC. Protein: CASSLVGSYNEQFF.

The genes are TRBV25-1 and TRBJ1-6; D gene ambiguous. This CDR3 contains 13 residues. Germline lookup yields CDR1 MGHDK and CDR2 SYGVNS. V was shortened by 5 bases and J by 8 bases, with 10 bases between the two germline ends. The CDR3, as DNA: TGTGCCAGCAGTAGGGTCTCATATTCACCCCTCCACTTT. Its protein is CASSRVSYSPLHF.

This clone was seen just once. The chain couples TRBV7-6 to TRBJ2-7; 9 bases agree with TRBD1. Germline V gene sequence: CDR1 SGHVS, CDR2 FNYEAQ. CDR3 length: 14 residues. Trimming at V came to 4 bases and at J to 2 bases, leaving 3 bases not matched to a gene. The CDR3 bases are TGTGCCAGCAGCTCCGGGACAGGGACCTACGAGCAGTACTTC. Its protein product is CASSSGTGTYEQYF.

The chain employs TRBV4-3 and TRBJ2-2; a weak D match, TRBD1 (5 bases). CDR1 is LGHNA and CDR2 is YSLEER in the germline V gene. The CDR3 has 14 amino acids. V lost 9 bases and J lost 2, with 13 bases in between. The CDR3 DNA follows: TGCGCCAGTCCGGAAAGGGGAAACACCGGGGAGCTGTTTTTT. This codes for CASPERGNTGELFF.

The chain carries TRBV7-9 and TRBJ2-3; 7 bases are a match to TRBD2. Germline CDR1 is SEHNR and CDR2 is FQNEAQ (reference sequence). Germline trimming cut 9 bases from V and 0 bases from J; bases unmatched to any gene: 6. The CDR3 is made up of 14 amino acids. The CDR3 region is CASFREGSTDTQYF. The CDR3 bases are TGTGCCAGTTTCAGGGAGGGTAGCACAGATACGCAGTATTTT.

J is TRBJ1-2 and V is TRBV29-1; 7 bases are shared with TRBD1. CDR3 length: 13 amino acids. Germline CDR1 is SQVTM and CDR2 is ANQGSEA. J gave up 3 bases and V 7 bases, and 8 bases lay outside the gene matches. The CDR3 nucleotides read TGCAGCGCCAGGGGGGGTCATGACTATGGCTACACCTTC. This codes for CSARGGHDYGYTF.

The V and J genes are TRBV11-1 and TRBJ1-2, with 11 positions matching TRBD1. CDR1 SGHAT and CDR2 FQDESV come from the germline V gene (reference sequence). The CDR3 is made up of 14 amino acids. The V segment lost 7 bases and the J segment 8 bases; nucleotides outside the gene matches: 9. Here the CDR3 DNA reads TGTGCCAGCACGGACAGGGGGCTCGGGGGCGGCTACACCTTC. Residues: CASTDRGLGGGYTF.

The V and J genes are TRBV5-1 and TRBJ2-3, with 13 bases that match TRBD2. The CDR3 spans 18 residues. With V trimmed by 4 bases and J by 8 bases, 16 bases remained unmatched. Germline assignment: CDR1 SGHRS and CDR2 YFSETQ. The CDR3 DNA is TGCGCCAGCAGCGCTATGGTTATTCGGACTAGCGGGGGCCCTACGCAGTATTTT. Translating it yields CASSAMVIRTSGGPTQYF.

The chain links TRBV10-2 to TRBJ2-3; tentatively, D is TRBD2 (5 bases). CDR1 is WSHSY, CDR2 SAAADI, per germline. This CDR3 has 14 amino acids. V was trimmed by 6 bases and J by 3 bases, leaving 13 bases between them. The CDR3 loop reads CASSAIQRTDTQYF. CDR3 coding DNA: TGCGCCAGCAGCGCAATACAGCGGACAGATACGCAGTATTTT.

The chain employs TRBV19 and TRBJ1-5; D uncertain. The V end was cut by 1 base, the J end by 1 base, with 8 bases between. CDR3 size: 15 residues. Per the germline V gene, CDR1 is LNHDA and CDR2 is SQIVND (reference sequence). CDR3 nucleotide sequence: TGTGCCAGTAGTATAGTGAAGGAAAGCAATCAGCCCCAGCATTTT. The encoded protein is CASSIVKESNQPQHF.

The V gene is TRBV9, the J gene TRBJ2-1; D is undetermined. Germline loops: CDR1 SGDLS, CDR2 YYNGEE. This CDR3 spans 15 amino acids. V was trimmed by 4 bases and J by 3 bases, leaving 14 bases between them. The chain's CDR3 is CASSPSPTDYNEQFF. Written as DNA, the CDR3 is TGTGCCAGCAGCCCTAGTCCCACAGACTACAATGAGCAGTTCTTC.

The chain has TRBV12-5 and TRBJ1-5; 8 bases are shared with TRBD1. CDR1 is LGHNT, CDR2 FRNRAP, per germline. J was trimmed by 2 bases and V by 1 base; bases with no gene match: 13. CDR3 size: 19 residues. This CDR3 is CASGLEENAGGAGNQPQHF. The CDR3 DNA is TGTGCTAGTGGTTTGGAAGAAAACGCAGGGGGCGCGGGCAATCAGCCCCAGCATTTT.

The chain recombines TRBV9 with TRBJ1-3; D gene uncertain. The V end lost 1 base, the J end lost 0 bases, and 11 bases lay between the germline ends. CDR1 is SGDLS, CDR2 YYNGEE, per germline. There are 16 residues in the CDR3. CDR3 in DNA: TGTGCCAGCAGCGTATCGGAGATTGGCTCTGGAAACACCATATATTTT. Translation gives CASSVSEIGSGNTIYF.

This rearrangement joins TRBV12-5 to TRBJ1-2, with 8 nucleotides matching TRBD1. V gave up 6 bases and J gave up 5 bases; unmatched junction bases: 2. The CDR3 length is 12 residues. Germline loops: CDR1 LGHNT, CDR2 FRNRAP. The CDR3: CASGTGGYGYTF. CDR3 nucleotide sequence: TGTGCTAGTGGAACAGGGGGTTATGGCTACACCTTC.

The genes are TRBV12-5 and TRBJ2-7; 8 bases line up with TRBD1. The CDR3 runs 13 residues. The germline V gene has CDR1 LGHNT and CDR2 FRNRAP. With 5 bases clipped from V and 3 bases from J, the junction kept 3 bases outside the gene matches. CDR3 sequence reads: CASGPGTGYEQYF. The CDR3 DNA sequence: TGTGCTAGTGGTCCCGGGACAGGCTACGAGCAGTACTTC.